Shown below are 17 T cell receptor beta chains from a single sample sequenced in a study of control samples from healthy donors and cancer patients. Clones were read by immunoSEQ multiplex PCR, and TCRdb kept only the in-frame ones, dropping some. Counted here are over 150,000 clones, 91% occurring once; the ten biggest clones make up 2% to 2.5%. Sample: blood. Source of these receptors: a woman aged 40 to 50 in good health.

The CDR3 here is CASSYLVGDTIYF. The CDR3 DNA follows: TGTGCCAGCAGTTATTTAGTTGGGGACACCATATATTTT. J is TRBJ1-3 and V is TRBV6-5; D remains ambiguous. This CDR3 has 13 amino acids. V was clipped by 3 bases and J by 8 bases, with 11 bases between them. Germline loops: CDR1 MNHEY, CDR2 SVGAGI.

Here the CDR3 reads CASSSPGDPPTEAFF. As DNA, the CDR3 is TGTGCCAGCAGTTCCCCCGGCGACCCCCCCACTGAAGCTTTCTTT. The V gene is TRBV6-5, the J gene TRBJ1-1; D remains unclear. CDR1 and CDR2 from the germline V gene are MNHEY and SVGAGI. The CDR3 covers 15 residues. V was clipped by 4 bases and J by 4 bases, with 16 bases between them.

This clone has only a few counts. This chain links TRBV5-1 with TRBJ2-1, with 12 nucleotides matching TRBD2. This CDR3 is built from 16 residues. Germline CDR1 is SGHRS and CDR2 is YFSETQ. V lost 3 bases, J lost 4 bases, and 5 bases stayed unmatched. CDR3 nucleotides: TGCGCCAGCAGCTCACTAGGACTAGCGGGATACAATGAGCAGTTCTTC. This gives the protein CASSSLGLAGYNEQFF.

V usage is TRBV29-1 and J usage is TRBJ2-1, with D possibly TRBD2 on 6 matching bases. The ends were cut back, 4 bases at V and 4 bases at J, with 11 bases in the middle. The V gene's germline CDR1 is SQVTM and CDR2 ANQGSEA. There are 13 residues in the CDR3. CDR3 residues: CSVVGGDYNEQFF. The CDR3 nucleotides are TGCAGCGTTGTAGGCGGGGATTACAATGAGCAGTTCTTC.

V gene TRBV6-5 combines with J gene TRBJ1-1; D gene ambiguous. V was trimmed by 6 bases and J by 1 base, leaving 15 bases between them. The CDR3 extends over 15 amino acids. Looked up from germline, CDR1 is MNHEY and CDR2 is SVGAGI. CDR3 nucleotides: TGTGCCAGCAGAAAAGCGCGGGGTGAGAACACTGAAGCTTTCTTT. Amino acids: CASRKARGENTEAFF.

A single count supports this clone. The DNA of the CDR3 is TGCGCCAGCAGCCCCCAGGGGGCGAGCACTGAAGCTTTCTTT. As protein: CASSPQGASTEAFF. V gene TRBV5-1 combines with J gene TRBJ1-1, with 8 bases matching TRBD1. This CDR3 is built from 14 residues. Germline V gene lookup returns CDR1 SGHRS and CDR2 YFSETQ. V shed 4 bases and J 4 bases; nucleotides not matched to a gene: 6.

V is TRBV19 and J is TRBJ1-6, with no clear D. Germline loops: CDR1 LNHDA, CDR2 SQIVND (reference sequence). V dropped 8 bases and J dropped 10 bases, with 12 bases sitting between them. This CDR3 is 12 amino acids long. In nucleotides, the CDR3 is TGTGCCAGTGGTCCTGTCAAATCACCCCTCCACTTT. Translating it yields CASGPVKSPLHF. The full variable domain, rest sourced from reference TRBV19 and TRBJ1-6, is DGGITQSPKYLFRKEGQNVTLSCEQNLNHDAMYWYRQDPGQGLRLIYYSQIVNDFQKGDIAEGYSVSREKKESFPLTVTSAQKNPTAFYLCASGPVKSPLHFGNGTRLTVT.

The chain carries TRBV11-2 and TRBJ1-6; D is uncertain. Germline V gene lookup returns CDR1 SGHAT and CDR2 FQNNGV. The CDR3 loop spans 17 amino acids. The ends were cut back, 0 bases at V and 7 bases at J, with 16 bases in the middle. CDR3 sequence (DNA): TGTGCCAGCAGCTTAGAGGGGAAACTCATGAGGAATTCACCCCTCCACTTT. Translated: CASSLEGKLMRNSPLHF.

CDR3 protein: CASSQANTGELFF. The DNA of the CDR3 is TGTGCCAGCAGCCAAGCTAACACCGGGGAGCTGTTTTTT. This chain uses TRBV7-9 with TRBJ2-2; D unclear. The CDR3 has 13 amino acids. CDR1 is SEHNR and CDR2 is FQNEAQ in the germline V gene (reference sequence). V gave up 5 bases and J gave up 2 bases, with 6 bases separating them.

This chain links TRBV12-3 or TRBV12-4 with TRBJ1-1; a possible D gene is TRBD1 (6 bases). Trimming cost V 7 bases and J 8 bases, with 11 bases left between them. The CDR3 has 11 amino acids. In DNA form, the CDR3 reads TGTGCCAGCACTTGGGGGCTGGAAGCTTTCTTT. Amino acids: CASTWGLEAFF.

The chain employs TRBV6-1 and TRBJ1-2; D not resolved. V lost 1 base to trimming and J lost 8 bases, with 11 bases between them. CDR1 MNHNS and CDR2 SASEGT come from the germline V gene. This CDR3 region has 13 residues. The CDR3 reads CASSEVNSGGYTF. In nucleotides, the CDR3 is TGTGCCAGCAGTGAAGTTAATTCGGGGGGCTACACCTTC.

This clone has only one observation. J is TRBJ2-6 and V is TRBV28; unclear D gene. Trimming took off 4 bases at V and 5 bases at J, with 9 bases between the two ends. Germline CDR1 is MDHEN and CDR2 is SYDVKM. The CDR3 consists of 14 residues. CDR3 nucleotides: TGTGCCAGCAGTTCTGGGCAAAGGGCCAACGTCCTGACTTTC. This translates into CASSSGQRANVLTF.

This chain joins TRBV5-1 and TRBJ2-3; 12 bases fit TRBD2. The V segment lost 1 base and the J segment 4 bases; nucleotides outside the gene matches: 4. CDR3 size: 16 residues. Germline V lookup: CDR1 SGHRS, CDR2 YFSETQ. Written as DNA, the CDR3 is TGCGCCAGCAGCTTGACTAGCGGGGGGAGGGCAGATACGCAGTATTTT. Protein: CASSLTSGGRADTQYF.

The rearrangement joins TRBV6-6 to TRBJ1-4, with D perhaps TRBD1 (5 bases). There are 16 residues in the CDR3. Germline V gene lookup returns CDR1 MNHNY and CDR2 SVGAGI (reference sequence). The ends were cut back, 0 bases at V and 7 bases at J, with 15 bases in the middle. The CDR3 reads CASSYSSGGVAEKLFF. The CDR3 DNA sequence: TGTGCCAGCAGTTACTCGTCTGGGGGAGTGGCTGAAAAACTGTTTTTT.

The CDR3 bases are TGTGCTAGCGGGGCGAGGTCTAGCACAGATACGCAGTATTTT. It codes for CASGARSSTDTQYF. This chain uses TRBV12-5 with TRBJ2-3; either TRBD1 or TRBD2 may supply D (5 bases each). V lost 9 bases to trimming and J lost 0 bases, with 13 bases between them. The CDR3 totals 14 residues. Germline CDR1 LGHNT, CDR2 FRNRAP. Based on the CDR3 plus reference TRBV12-5 and TRBJ2-3, the full variable domain is DARVTQTPRHKVTEMGQEVTMRCQPILGHNTVFWYRQTMMQGLELLAYFRNRAPLDDSGMPKDRFSAEMPDATLATLKIQPSEPRDSAVYFCASGARSSTDTQYFGPGTRLTVL.

The J gene is TRBJ2-3, the V gene TRBV24-1; D is uncertain. Trimming shortened V by 9 bases and J by 5 bases, and 14 bases separated the two germline ends. This CDR3 spans 13 amino acids. Per the germline V gene, CDR1 is KGHDR and CDR2 is SFDVKD. The CDR3 protein is CATSSPVGDTQYF. The DNA of the CDR3 is TGTGCCACCTCGAGCCCCGTTGGAGATACGCAGTATTTT.

The chain links TRBV16 to TRBJ1-1; D is unclear. Looked up from germline, CDR1 is KGHSY and CDR2 is FQNENV. CDR3 length: 14 amino acids. The V gene lost 0 bases and the J gene lost 5 bases, with 10 bases spanning the gap. The CDR3 nucleotides read TGTGCCAGCAGCCAATCGATTGCGGGTACTGAAGCTTTCTTT. Its protein product is CASSQSIAGTEAFF. The full variable domain, completed using reference TRBV16 and TRBJ1-1, is GEEVAQTPKHLVRGEGQKAKLYCAPIKGHSYVFWYQQVLKNEFKFLISFQNENVFDETGMPKERFSAKCLPNSPCSLEIQATKLEDSAVYFCASSQSIAGTEAFFGQGTRLTVV.